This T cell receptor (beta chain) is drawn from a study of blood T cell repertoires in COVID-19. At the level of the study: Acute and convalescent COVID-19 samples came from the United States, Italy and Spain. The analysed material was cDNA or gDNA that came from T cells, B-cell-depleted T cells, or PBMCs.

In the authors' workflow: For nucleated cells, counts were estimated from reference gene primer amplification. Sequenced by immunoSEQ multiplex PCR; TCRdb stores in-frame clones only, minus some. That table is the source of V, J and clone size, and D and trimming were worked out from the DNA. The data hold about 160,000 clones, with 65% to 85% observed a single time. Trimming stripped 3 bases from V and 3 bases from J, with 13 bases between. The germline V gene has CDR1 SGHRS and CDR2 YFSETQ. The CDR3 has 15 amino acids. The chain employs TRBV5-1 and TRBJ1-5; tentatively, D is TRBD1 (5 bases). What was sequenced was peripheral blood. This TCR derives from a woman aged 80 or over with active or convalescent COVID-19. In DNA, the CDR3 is TGCGCCAGCAGCTCTGGTGCAGGGAACAATCAGCCCCAGCATTTT. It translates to CASSSGAGNNQPQHF.